This T cell receptor (beta chain) was recorded in a study of blood T cell repertoires in COVID-19. Study as a whole: Both acute and convalescent COVID-19 samples were obtained from the United States, Italy and Spain. In each case, the material was cDNA or gDNA derived from T cells, B-cell-depleted T cells, or PBMCs.

V shed 3 bases and J 4 bases; nucleotides not matched to a gene: 7. The germline gives CDR1 LNHDA, CDR2 SQIVND (reference sequence). The CDR3 loop spans 16 amino acids. Original handling: Amplification of reference gene primers provided the estimated nucleated cell counts. Data came from immunoSEQ multiplex PCR; TCRdb stores just in-frame clones and leaves some out. V and J calls and clone size are those listed in that table; D and trimming were worked out from the DNA. The sample shows roughly 50,000 clones, around 89% of them seen only once. The rearrangement joins TRBV19 to TRBJ1-5, with 9 positions matching TRBD1. This receptor was identified in a human donor in a cohort sampled during active COVID-19. Sequencing was carried out using peripheral blood. CDR3 loop: CASSIQGTGMNQPQHF. CDR3 sequence (DNA): TGTGCCAGTAGTATCCAGGGGACAGGGATGAATCAGCCCCAGCATTTT.